This is a list of T cell receptor beta chains from one sample in a study of T cells in narcolepsy. TCRdb's table, derived via immunoSEQ multiplex PCR, lists solely in-frame clones and lacks some. The repertoire consists of approximately 25,000 clones, with roughly 80% occurring once and the leading ten covering roughly 0.98%. The sample comprised memory (CD45RA-) CD4+ T cells from blood. All receptors derive from a human donor in good health. Both conserved end residues are part of each CDR3. Each record gives: D gene, J gene, clone size, V gene, CDR3 protein, CDR3 DNA. A D gene is named only where the DNA matches it firmly. Clone size appears in some rows only: once, few, many, or a class for an expanded clone.

NA,TRBJ1-1,NA,TRBV6-1,CASRAGTGTEAFF,TGTGCCAGCAGGGCCGGGACCGGCACTGAAGCTTTCTTT
TRBD1,TRBJ2-5,few,TRBV5-1,CASSLSTGNPQETQYF,TGCGCCAGCAGCTTATCGACAGGGAATCCCCAAGAGACCCAGTACTTC
NA,TRBJ2-1,NA,TRBV9,CASSVAGTPYNEQFF,TGTGCCAGCAGCGTAGCAGGGACCCCATACAATGAGCAGTTCTTC
NA,TRBJ1-5,NA,TRBV9,CASSLTLYREFGNQPQHF,TGTGCCAGCAGCCTCACACTATACAGGGAATTCGGCAATCAGCCCCAGCATTTT
TRBD1,TRBJ2-2,NA,TRBV7-3,CASSRQGAHTGELFF,TGTGCCAGCAGCAGGCAGGGGGCCCACACCGGGGAGCTGTTTTTT
NA,TRBJ2-3,NA,TRBV11-3,CASSAGWGTTDTQYF,TGTGCCAGCAGTGCCGGTTGGGGGACCACAGATACGCAGTATTTT
NA,TRBJ1-1,NA,TRBV27,CASIRASEAFF,TGTGCCAGCATCCGGGCCTCTGAAGCTTTCTTT
NA,TRBJ1-2,NA,TRBV21-1,CAGVGGYTF,TGTGCCGGGGTAGGTGGCTACACCTTC
NA,TRBJ2-7,NA,TRBV7-9,CASSYPLGEQYF,TGTGCCAGCAGCTACCCCCTCGGCGAGCAGTACTTC
NA,TRBJ1-6,NA,TRBV7-3,CASSSSGVNNSPLHF,TGTGCCAGCAGCTCCTCAGGGGTCAATAATTCACCCCTCCACTTT
NA,TRBJ2-3,NA,TRBV10-3,CAISDLRGALTDTQYF,TGTGCCATCAGTGATCTCCGGGGGGCACTGACAGATACGCAGTATTTT
NA,TRBJ1-2,NA,TRBV5-1,CASTTGGGAEGYTF,TGCGCCAGCACCACAGGCGGGGGCGCGGAAGGCTACACCTTC
TRBD2,TRBJ2-2,NA,TRBV19,CASSIRSGIGGELFF,TGTGCCAGTAGTATCCGCAGCGGGATCGGCGGGGAGCTGTTTTTT
NA,TRBJ1-2,few,TRBV5-4,CASSLEAYGYTF,TGTGCCAGCAGCTTGGAGGCGTATGGCTACACCTTC
NA,TRBJ2-2,NA,TRBV7-6,CASSLDNRVSGELFF,TGTGCCAGCAGCTTAGACAACAGGGTGTCCGGGGAGCTGTTTTTT
TRBD1,TRBJ1-4,NA,TRBV29-1,CSAEGQNEKLFF,TGCAGCGCTGAGGGACAGAATGAAAAACTGTTTTTT
TRBD2,TRBJ2-7,NA,TRBV6-1,CASMSSGDVYEQYF,TGTGCCAGCATGTCGAGCGGGGATGTCTACGAGCAGTACTTC